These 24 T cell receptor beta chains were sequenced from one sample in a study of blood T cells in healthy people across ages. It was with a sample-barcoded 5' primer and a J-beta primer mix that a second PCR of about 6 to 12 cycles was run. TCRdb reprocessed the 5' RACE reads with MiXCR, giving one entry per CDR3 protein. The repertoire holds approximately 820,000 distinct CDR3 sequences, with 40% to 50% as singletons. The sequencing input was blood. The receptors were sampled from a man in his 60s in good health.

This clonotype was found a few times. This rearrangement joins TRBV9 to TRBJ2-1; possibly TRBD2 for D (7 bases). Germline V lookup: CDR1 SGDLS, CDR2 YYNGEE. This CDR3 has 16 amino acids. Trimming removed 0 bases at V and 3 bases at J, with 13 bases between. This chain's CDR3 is CASSVEVGGLYNEQFF. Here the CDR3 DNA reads TGTGCCAGCAGCGTAGAGGTCGGGGGGCTCTACAATGAGCAGTTCTTC.

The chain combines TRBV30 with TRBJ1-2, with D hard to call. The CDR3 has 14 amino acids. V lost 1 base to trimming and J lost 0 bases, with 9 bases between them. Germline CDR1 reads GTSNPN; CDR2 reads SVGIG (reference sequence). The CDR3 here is CAWSGAVPNYGYTF. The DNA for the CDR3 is TGTGCCTGGAGTGGGGCAGTTCCTAACTATGGCTACACCTTC.

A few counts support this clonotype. CDR3 sequence: CSARVSTGTGYTF. Written as DNA, the CDR3 is TGCAGTGCTAGGGTCTCAACAGGGACGGGCTACACCTTC. The rearrangement links TRBV20-1 to TRBJ1-2; tentative D call: TRBD1 (6 bases). This CDR3 has 13 residues. Germline-derived CDR1 and CDR2 are DFQATT and SNEGSKA (reference sequence). V lost 3 bases and J 8 bases, leaving 16 bases between the germline ends.

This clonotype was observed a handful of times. The CDR3 here is CASGKDQETQYF. The DNA for the CDR3 is TGTGCCAGCGGGAAGGATCAAGAGACCCAGTACTTC. This chain uses TRBV2 with TRBJ2-5; D is uncertain. The CDR3 sequence is 12 residues long. The germline V gene has CDR1 SNHLY and CDR2 FYNNEI. V dropped 8 bases and J dropped 2 bases, with 9 bases sitting between them. Full variable domain (remainder filled in from reference TRBV2 and TRBJ2-5): EPEVTQTPSHQVTQMGQEVILRCVPISNHLYFYWYRQILGQKVEFLVSFYNNEISEKSEIFDDQFSVERPDGSNFTLKIRSTKLEDSAMYFCASGKDQETQYFGPGTRLLVL.

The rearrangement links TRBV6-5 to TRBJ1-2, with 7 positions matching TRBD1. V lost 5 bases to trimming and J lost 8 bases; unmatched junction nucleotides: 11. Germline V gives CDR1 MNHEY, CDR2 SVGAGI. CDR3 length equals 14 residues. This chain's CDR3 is CASSHKQGRDGYTF. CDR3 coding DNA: TGTGCCAGCAGTCATAAACAGGGGAGGGACGGCTACACCTTC.

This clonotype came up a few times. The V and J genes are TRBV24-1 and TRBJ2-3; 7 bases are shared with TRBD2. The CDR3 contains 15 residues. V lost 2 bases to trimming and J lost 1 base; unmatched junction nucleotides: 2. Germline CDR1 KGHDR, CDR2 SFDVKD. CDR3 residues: CATSDSSGRTDTQYF. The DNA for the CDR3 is TGTGCCACCAGTGATTCTAGCGGTCGCACAGATACGCAGTATTTT.

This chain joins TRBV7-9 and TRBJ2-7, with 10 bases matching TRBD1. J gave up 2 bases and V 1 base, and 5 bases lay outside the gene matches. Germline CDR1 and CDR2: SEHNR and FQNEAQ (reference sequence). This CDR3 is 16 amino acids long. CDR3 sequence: CASSLEGTGDTYEQYF. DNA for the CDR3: TGTGCCAGCAGCTTAGAGGGGACAGGGGACACCTACGAGCAGTACTTC.

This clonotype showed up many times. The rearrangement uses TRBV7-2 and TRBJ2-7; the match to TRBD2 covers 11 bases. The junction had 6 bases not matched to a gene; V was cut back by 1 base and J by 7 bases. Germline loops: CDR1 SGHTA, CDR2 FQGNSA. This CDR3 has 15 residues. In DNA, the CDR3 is TGTGCCAGCAGCTTAGGGGGACTAGCGGTTTCTGAGCAGTACTTC. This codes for CASSLGGLAVSEQYF.

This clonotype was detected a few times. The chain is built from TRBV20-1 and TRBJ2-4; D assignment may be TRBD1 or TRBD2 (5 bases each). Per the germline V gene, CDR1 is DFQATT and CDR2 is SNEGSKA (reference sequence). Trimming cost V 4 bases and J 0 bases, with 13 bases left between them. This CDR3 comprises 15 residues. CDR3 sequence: CSATGRRLAKNIQYF. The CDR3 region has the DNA TGCAGTGCTACGGGACGGAGGCTAGCCAAAAACATTCAGTACTTC.

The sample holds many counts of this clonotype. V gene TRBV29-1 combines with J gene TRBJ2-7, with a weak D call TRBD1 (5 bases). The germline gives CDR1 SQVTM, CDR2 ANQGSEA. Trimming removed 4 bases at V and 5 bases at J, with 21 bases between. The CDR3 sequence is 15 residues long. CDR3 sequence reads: CSVGETGSGYDEQYF. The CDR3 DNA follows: TGCAGCGTTGGGGAAACAGGTTCCGGCTACGACGAGCAGTACTTC.

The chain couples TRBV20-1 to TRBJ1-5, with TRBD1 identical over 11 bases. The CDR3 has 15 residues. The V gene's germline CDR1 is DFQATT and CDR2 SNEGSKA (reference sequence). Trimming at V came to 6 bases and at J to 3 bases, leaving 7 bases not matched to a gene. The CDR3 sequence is CSAVRDRGVNQPQHF. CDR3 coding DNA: TGCAGTGCAGTCAGGGACAGGGGGGTCAATCAGCCCCAGCATTTT.

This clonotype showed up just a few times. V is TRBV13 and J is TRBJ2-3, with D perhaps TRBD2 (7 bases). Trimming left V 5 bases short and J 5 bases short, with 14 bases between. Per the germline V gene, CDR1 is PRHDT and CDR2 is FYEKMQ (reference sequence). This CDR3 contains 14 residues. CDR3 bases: TGTGCCAGCAGCCCACGGGGGGCGGGAGATACGCAGTATTTT. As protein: CASSPRGAGDTQYF.

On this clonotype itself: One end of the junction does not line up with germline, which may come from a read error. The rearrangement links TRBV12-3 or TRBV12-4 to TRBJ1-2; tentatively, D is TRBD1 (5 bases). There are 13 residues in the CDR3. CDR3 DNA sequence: TGTGCCGGCAGTTTTTCAGGGACCTATGGCTACACCTTC. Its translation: CAGSFSGTYGYTF.

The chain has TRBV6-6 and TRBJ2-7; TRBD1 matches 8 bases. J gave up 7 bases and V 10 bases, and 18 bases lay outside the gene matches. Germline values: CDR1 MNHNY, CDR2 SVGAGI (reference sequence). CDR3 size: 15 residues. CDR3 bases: TGTGCCACAGAGACTGGGACAGGTCTTTACAATGAGCAGTACTTC. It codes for CATETGTGLYNEQYF.

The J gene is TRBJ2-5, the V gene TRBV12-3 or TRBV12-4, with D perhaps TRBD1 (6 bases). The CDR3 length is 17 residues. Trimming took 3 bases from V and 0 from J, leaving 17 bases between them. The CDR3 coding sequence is TGTGCCAGCAGTTTTGGTGTTGTGGGGGCGAACCAAGAGACCCAGTACTTC. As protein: CASSFGVVGANQETQYF.

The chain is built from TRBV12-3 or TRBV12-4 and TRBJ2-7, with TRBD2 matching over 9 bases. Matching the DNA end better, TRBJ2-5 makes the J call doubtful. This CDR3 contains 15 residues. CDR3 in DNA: TGTGCCAGCGGATCCCTAGCGGGGAGAGGGGAGACCCAGTACTTC. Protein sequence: CASGSLAGRGETQYF.

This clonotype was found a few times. The CDR3 region has the DNA TGCGCCAGCAGCCAAGAACAGGGGCTATACGAGCAGTACTTC. Amino acid sequence: CASSQEQGLYEQYF. This rearrangement joins TRBV4-3 to TRBJ2-7; 7 bases align to TRBD1. The J segment lost 4 bases and the V segment lost 0 bases, leaving 3 bases of the junction unmatched. The CDR3 totals 14 residues. Germline V gene sequence: CDR1 LGHNA, CDR2 YSLEER.

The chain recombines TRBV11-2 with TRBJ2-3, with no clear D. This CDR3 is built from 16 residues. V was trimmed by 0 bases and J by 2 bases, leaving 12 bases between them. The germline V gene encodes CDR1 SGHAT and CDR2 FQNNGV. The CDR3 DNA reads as TGTGCCAGCAGCTTAGATAGACCTCCCCCCACAGATACGCAGTATTTT. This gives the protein CASSLDRPPPTDTQYF.

The CDR3 bases are TGTGCCAGCAGCTTGGAACCGGGACAGGGGTCCTACAATGAGCAGTTCTTC. Translating it yields CASSLEPGQGSYNEQFF. The V call is TRBV5-5, the J call TRBJ2-1; 10 bases map to TRBD1. With V trimmed by 0 bases and J by 1 base, 4 bases remained unmatched. CDR1 is SGHKS, CDR2 YYEKEE, per germline (reference sequence). This CDR3 has 17 amino acids.

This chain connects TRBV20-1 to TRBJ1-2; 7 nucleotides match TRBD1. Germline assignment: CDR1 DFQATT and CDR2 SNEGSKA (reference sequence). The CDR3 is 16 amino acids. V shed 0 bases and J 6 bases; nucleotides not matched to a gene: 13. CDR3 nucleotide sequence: TGCAGTGCTAGAGATAACAGGGGAGCTGGGTACGATGGCTACACCTTC. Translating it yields CSARDNRGAGYDGYTF.

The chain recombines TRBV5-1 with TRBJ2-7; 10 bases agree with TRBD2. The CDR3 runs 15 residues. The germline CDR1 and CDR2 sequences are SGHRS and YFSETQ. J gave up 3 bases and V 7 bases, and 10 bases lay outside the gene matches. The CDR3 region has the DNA TGCGCCAGCTCCAAAGGGGCTAGCGGGGGCTACGAGCAGTACTTC. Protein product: CASSKGASGGYEQYF.

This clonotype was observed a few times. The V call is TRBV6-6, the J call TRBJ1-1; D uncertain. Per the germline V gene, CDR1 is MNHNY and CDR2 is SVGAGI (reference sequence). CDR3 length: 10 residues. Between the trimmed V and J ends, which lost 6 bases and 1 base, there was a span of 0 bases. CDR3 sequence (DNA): TGTGCCAGCAGGAACACTGAAGCTTTCTTT. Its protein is CASRNTEAFF.

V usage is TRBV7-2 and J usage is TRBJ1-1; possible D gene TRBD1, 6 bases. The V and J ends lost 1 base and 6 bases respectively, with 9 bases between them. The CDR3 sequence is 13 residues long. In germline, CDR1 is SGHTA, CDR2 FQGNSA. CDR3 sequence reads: CASSLVSGAEAFF. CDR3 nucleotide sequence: TGTGCCAGCAGCTTAGTGTCAGGGGCTGAAGCTTTCTTT.

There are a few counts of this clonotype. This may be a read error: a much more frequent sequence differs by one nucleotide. DNA for the CDR3: TGCGCCAGCAGCAAAGACTGGCGGGACAGGGTCGGCAATGAGCAGTTCTTC. This codes for CASSKDWRDRVGNEQFF. This chain links TRBV4-3 with TRBJ2-1; 9 bases agree with TRBD1. The CDR3 sequence is 17 residues long. From germline, CDR1 is LGHNA and CDR2 YSLEER.